This T cell receptor beta chain was observed in a study of T cell repertoires in cytomegalovirus infection. Notes on the study in general: Clonotypes of TCR beta that were HLA-C-restricted and CMV-specific dominated the ex vivo response. Using cumulative public TCR beta family frequency, the authors identified those who carried CMV together with the relevant HLA.

TCRdb independently ran MiXCR on the reads; one entry per CDR3 protein. There are approximately 170,000 distinct CDR3 sequences in the sample; roughly a sixth occur only once, and around a sixth lies in the top ten. This clonotype appeared a few times. Its antigen is currently unknown. V lost 7 bases and J 3 bases, leaving 12 bases between the germline ends. The CDR3 is 12 residues long. Germline V gene sequence: CDR1 SQVTM, CDR2 ANQGSEA. The sequencing input was CD8+ T cells from PBMCs. The TCR sequence derives from a human donor in good health (CMV status not recorded). Some clones in this sample may be carry-over from other donors' samples. This sequence joins TRBV29-1 and TRBJ1-2; tentatively, D is TRBD1 (6 bases). For the CDR3, the DNA is TGCAGCGCAACTTCAGGGGACTATGGCTACACCTTC. It specifies CSATSGDYGYTF.